This is a list of T cell receptor beta chains from one sample in a study of cytomegalovirus exposure and HLA in healthy donors. Data came from immunoSEQ multiplex PCR; TCRdb stores just in-frame clones and leaves some out. The sample has about 82,000 clones; approximately 95% are singletons. Sequenced sample: PBMCs. The receptors shown here come from a woman under 30 in good health and CMV-seronegative. The CDR3 runs from the conserved cysteine through the conserved F or W. D genes are given only for firm matches. Part of the rows lack a size; the others show once, few, many or a class for expanded clones.

j_call | clone_size | d_call | v_call | cdr3_nt | cdr3_aa
TRBJ2-7 | . | TRBD2 | TRBV7-2 | TGTGCCAGCAGCCCCAAGGGTTCGGCGCGGGGGGCTAGGGAGCAGTACTTC | CASSPKGSARGAREQYF
TRBJ2-5 | . | . | TRBV30 | TGTGCCTGGAGTGTGAGGGTAAATGCAGGAGAGACCCAGTACTTC | CAWSVRVNAGETQYF
TRBJ2-3 | . | TRBD2 | TRBV11-3 | TGTGCCAGCAGCTTAGCAGCGGGAGGGGATACGCAGTATTTT | CASSLAAGGDTQYF
TRBJ1-3 | . | . | TRBV6-5 | TGTGCCAGCAGCGCTCAGTTGGGAAACACCATATATTTT | CASSAQLGNTIYF
TRBJ2-1 | . | TRBD2 | TRBV7-6 | TGTGCCAGCAGCCAAAGCGGGGGAATATTGGGGCAGTTCTTC | CASSQSGGILGQFF
TRBJ2-1 | . | TRBD2 | TRBV5-4 | TGTGCCAGCAGACCACAAGCGGGAGAGCAGTTCTTC | CASRPQAGEQFF
TRBJ2-3 | . | . | TRBV7-2 | TGTGCCAGCAGCTTGGGGGCGGACCTCACAGATACGCAGTATTTT | CASSLGADLTDTQYF
TRBJ2-7 | . | TRBD1 | TRBV4-3 | TGCGCCAGCGGAACCGGGACAGGGGACGACGAGCAGTACTTC | CASGTGTGDDEQYF
TRBJ2-2 | . | TRBD1 | TRBV28 | TGTGCCAGCAGTTTTGGGACAGGGCCCGGGGAGCTGTTTTTT | CASSFGTGPGELFF
TRBJ2-7 | . | TRBD2 | TRBV28 | TGTGCCAGCAGTTCTGCCCCGTCGGGGGGCGAGCAGTACTTC | CASSSAPSGGEQYF
TRBJ1-2 | . | . | TRBV7-9 | TGTGCCAGCACCCGTGAGGGGGTTGGAAACTATGGCTACACCTTC | CASTREGVGNYGYTF
TRBJ2-7 | . | TRBD2 | TRBV10-3 | TGTGCCATCAGTAATAGCGGGGACTCCTACGAGCAGTACTTC | CAISNSGDSYEQYF
TRBJ2-3 | . | . | TRBV4-3 | TGCGCCAGCAGCCAAGCAAGGGGAGGTAGAGGGGTTACAGATACGCAGTATTTT | CASSQARGGRGVTDTQYF
TRBJ1-1 | . | TRBD1 | TRBV6-6 | TGTGCCAGCAGTTACTCGGACAGGGCCGCTAACACTGAAGCTTTCTTT | CASSYSDRAANTEAFF
TRBJ1-6 | . | . | TRBV6-5 | TGTGCCAGCAGTTACTCGAAAGGCAGGGCGAATTCACCCCTCCACTTT | CASSYSKGRANSPLHF
TRBJ1-3 | . | TRBD1 | TRBV9 | TGTGCCAGCAGCGTCGACAGGGCGGGAAACACCATATATTTT | CASSVDRAGNTIYF
TRBJ2-7 | . | . | TRBV7-2 | TGTGCCAGCAGCTTACTTGACTACCCGTACGAGCAGTACTTC | CASSLLDYPYEQYF
TRBJ1-1 | . | . | TRBV19 | TGTGCCAGTAGTAGGGGCGCTTGGGCCTGGGGGGAGATGAACACTGAAGCTTTCTTT | CASSRGAWAWGEMNTEAFF
TRBJ1-5 | once | . | TRBV4-1 | TGCGCCAGCAGCCAAGACCTGGGGGGGCGTCAGCCCCAGCATTTT | CASSQDLGGRQPQHF
TRBJ2-1 | . | . | TRBV7-9 | TGTGCCAGCAGCTTCGTCTCCTACAATGAGCAGTTCTTC | CASSFVSYNEQFF
TRBJ2-3 | . | TRBD1 | TRBV9 | TGTGCCAGCAGCGTAGAGGGGGCCGTCACAGATACGCAGTATTTT | CASSVEGAVTDTQYF
TRBJ2-2 | few | . | TRBV18 | TGTGCCAGCCAGGGGAAGAACACCGGGGAGCTGTTTTTT | CASQGKNTGELFF
TRBJ2-1 | . | TRBD2 | TRBV6-1 | TGTGCCAGCAGTGAAGGAACTAGCGGGTTTGATGAGCAGTTCTTC | CASSEGTSGFDEQFF
TRBJ1-2 | . | TRBD1 | TRBV6-6 | TGTGCCAGCACCCTCCAAGGGGGACAGGGAGATGGCTACACCTTC | CASTLQGGQGDGYTF
TRBJ1-6 | . | TRBD1 | TRBV27 | TGTGCCAGCAGTAAACAGGGGGCCTCCTATAATTCACCCCTCCACTTT | CASSKQGASYNSPLHF
TRBJ2-5 | . | TRBD2 | TRBV28 | TGTGCCAGCGGTCAGACTAGCGGGGGCCTCCAAGAGACCCAGTACTTC | CASGQTSGGLQETQYF
TRBJ2-2 | few | . | TRBV4-1 | TGCGCCAGCAGCCAACTGAACACCGGGGAGCTGTTTTTT | CASSQLNTGELFF
TRBJ1-5 | . | TRBD1 | TRBV19 | TGTGCCAGTAGCCGATCGGACAGGGGGAATCAGCCCCAGCATTTT | CASSRSDRGNQPQHF
TRBJ1-2 | . | TRBD1 | TRBV14 | TGTGCCAGCAGCCGCGAGAGGGGAAGGACAGGGTGGAATGGCTACACCTTC | CASSRERGRTGWNGYTF
TRBJ1-5 | . | TRBD1 | TRBV5-8 | TGTGCCAGCAGCCTAGACAGGGGGATTAGCAATCAGCCCCAGCATTTT | CASSLDRGISNQPQHF
TRBJ1-2 | . | TRBD1 | TRBV9 | TGTGCCAGCAGCGTAGGGACAGGAAATTATGGCTACACCTTC | CASSVGTGNYGYTF
TRBJ2-1 | . | . | TRBV30 | TGTGCCTGGAGTAGGGGCAGGGGTGATGAGCAGTTCTTC | CAWSRGRGDEQFF
TRBJ1-3 | . | . | TRBV28 | TGTGCCAGCAGTTTATTGGCCGGAAACACCATATATTTT | CASSLLAGNTIYF
TRBJ2-4 | . | TRBD1 | TRBV6-6 | TGTGCCAGCAGTTTAGGGACAGATCTGATTCAGTACTTC | CASSLGTDLIQYF
TRBJ1-2 | . | TRBD1 | TRBV7-9 | TGTGCCAGCAGGTCGGGACAGGGAGTCTATGGCTACACCTTC | CASRSGQGVYGYTF
TRBJ2-2 | . | . | TRBV6-6 | TGTGCCAGCACCCGGGGTGGGAAGAACACCGGGGAGCTGTTTTTT | CASTRGGKNTGELFF
TRBJ2-7 | . | TRBD1 | TRBV18 | TGTGCCAGCTCACCACCGGTTCGGACAGGCTACGAGCAGTACTTC | CASSPPVRTGYEQYF
TRBJ2-7 | . | TRBD2 | TRBV7-8 | TGTGCCAGCAGTCACCGACTAGCGGCCTACGAGCAGTACTTC | CASSHRLAAYEQYF
TRBJ1-5 | . | . | TRBV7-9 | TGTGCCAGCACCTGGGGTGGGAGTCAGCCCCAGCATTTT | CASTWGGSQPQHF
TRBJ2-1 | . | . | TRBV4-3 | TGCGCCAGCAGCCAAGACCGGTTCCCCTACAATGAGCAGTTCTTC | CASSQDRFPYNEQFF
TRBJ2-1 | . | TRBD1 | TRBV5-8 | TGTGCCAGCAGCTGGGGGACAGGCTCCTACAATGAGCAGTTCTTC | CASSWGTGSYNEQFF
TRBJ2-1 | . | TRBD2 | TRBV6-5 | TGTGCCAGCACCCTCCGGGGGGGATACAATGAGCAGTTCTTC | CASTLRGGYNEQFF
TRBJ2-1 | . | TRBD2 | TRBV6-4 | TGTGCCAGCAGTGACTCGGCTAGCGGGGGACCTTACAATGAGCAGTTCTTC | CASSDSASGGPYNEQFF
TRBJ2-3 | . | . | TRBV5-4 | TGTGCCAGCAGCTTGGACAGGGAGGGGGATACGCAGTATTTT | CASSLDREGDTQYF
TRBJ1-5 | . | . | TRBV4-1 | TGCGCCAGCAGCCAAGGGACTGCGAATCAGCCCCAGCATTTT | CASSQGTANQPQHF
TRBJ2-3 | once | . | TRBV7-2 | TGTGCCAGCAAAAGGGCTAGCGGCACAGATACGCAGTATTTT | CASKRASGTDTQYF
TRBJ1-2 | once | . | TRBV7-2 | TGTGCCAGCAGCTTAGCGCACGGTAACTATGGCTACACCTTC | CASSLAHGNYGYTF
TRBJ2-3 | . | . | TRBV13 | TGTGCCAGCATCAAACAGGGATTGGCAGATACGCAGTATTTT | CASIKQGLADTQYF
TRBJ2-7 | . | . | TRBV7-2 | TGTGCCAGCAGCATTGGACTGTACGAGCAGTACTTC | CASSIGLYEQYF
TRBJ1-3 | few | . | TRBV19 | TGTGCCAGTAGTATAGTCTCGTCGGACACCATATATTTT | CASSIVSSDTIYF
TRBJ1-2 | . | TRBD1 | TRBV28 | TGTGCCAGCGCCTCGGGGGACAGGGGTGGCTATGGCTACACCTTC | CASASGDRGGYGYTF
TRBJ2-5 | . | TRBD2 | TRBV7-2 | TGTGCCAGCCGCTTGTCCAGACTAGCGGGTGTACAAGAGACCCAGTACTTC | CASRLSRLAGVQETQYF